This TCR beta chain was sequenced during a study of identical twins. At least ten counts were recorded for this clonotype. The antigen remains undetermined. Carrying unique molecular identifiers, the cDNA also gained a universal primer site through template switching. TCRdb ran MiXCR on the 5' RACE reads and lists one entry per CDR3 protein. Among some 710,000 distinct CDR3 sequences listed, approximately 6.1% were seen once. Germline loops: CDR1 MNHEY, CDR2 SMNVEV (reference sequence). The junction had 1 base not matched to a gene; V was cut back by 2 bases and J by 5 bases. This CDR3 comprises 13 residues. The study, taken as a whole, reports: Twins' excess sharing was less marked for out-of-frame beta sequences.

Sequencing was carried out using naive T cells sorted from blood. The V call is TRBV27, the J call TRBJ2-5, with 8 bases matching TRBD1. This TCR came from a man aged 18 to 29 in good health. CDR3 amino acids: CASSLNRGETQYF. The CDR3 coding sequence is TGTGCCAGCAGTTTAAACAGGGGGGAGACCCAGTACTTC.